This T cell receptor (beta chain) was captured by sequencing in a study of cytomegalovirus exposure and HLA in healthy donors (TCRdb year 2017). For context, the study as a whole: An earlier analysis of 587 of the donors reported roughly 270 Gb of sequence data and around 110 million unique TCR beta sequences from about 200 million T cells. An early release covering roughly 640 HLA-typed donors comprised 250 to 350 gigabases of sequencing data and 85 million or so unique TCR sequences. The genetic ancestry cluster associated with self-reported Caucasian donors included 81% of the roughly 410 genotyped donors. The aim of the study was to test whether cataloging public T cell receptors could identify signatures of past pathogen exposure. The study used immunosequencing to profile the T cell repertoires of 600 to 850 subjects and linked those repertoires to cytomegalovirus serostatus. A separate validation cohort of over a hundred different subjects was used in addition to the approximately 640-subject first cohort. To predict cytomegalovirus infection status, the study combined high-throughput TCR immunosequencing, statistical association of individual TCRs with disease status, and machine learning. A later analysis re-analyzed previously published TCR beta repertoires from 600 to 850 donors and added high-resolution HLA genotyping to study TCR occurrence patterns. Rather than drawing on any new phenotypic data, the later analysis identified candidate immune exposures from TCR beta sequences and the way those sequences occurred across donors. To decide whether each TCR beta V gene segment behaved as functional or pseudogenic, an earlier analysis of 587 of the donors relied on high-throughput TCR beta sequencing. Donor age, sex, ethnicity and CMV serostatus were compiled alongside the repertoire data. A later genetic analysis used genome-wide SNP genotypes for about 65% of the 666 donors, treating that subset as a discovery cohort. All discovery cohort repertoires had been generated on a single sequencing platform. Both class I and class II loci were covered by HLA typing, at four-digit resolution. The number of donors typed differed by locus, with about 629-640 for A, B, C, DRB1 and DQB1, around 520 for DQA1, 600 to 610 for DPA1, and approximately 470 for DPB1. Five DR-DQ haplotypes were handled as single units for association and clustering because linkage in the cohort was strong. Among around 400 genotyped donors of the cohort, an average of roughly 230,000 unique TCR beta nucleotide sequences was sequenced per donor, of which roughly 18% were non-productive.

As regards this clone: Its binding antigen is unknown. Base qualities are not at hand, and no much larger clone is one base apart.

In total, approximately 690 healthy bone marrow donors made up the cohort. At the time of sampling, all cohort members were nominally healthy, though unrecorded immune exposures were likely present. The donor was CMV seropositive and belonged to the group of a few hundred seropositive cohort members. Each donor provided a peripheral blood sample, and peripheral blood mononuclear cells were used for TCR beta sequencing. Genomic DNA extraction from the blood cell samples was performed with the Qiagen DNeasy Blood Extraction Kit. Study-wide findings and limitations: According to the authors, the approach could potentially be generalized to other disease states and immunological phenotypes. Because HLA typing was unavailable for some donors at each locus, only the typed subset was used in association tests. A later genetic analysis reported fewer N-insertions in productive TCRs among donors in an Asian-associated ancestry cluster than the roughly 620-donor mean. In an earlier analysis of about 600 of the donors, most TCR beta V segments appeared in productive rearrangements about 90% or about 30% of the time, broadly matching IMGT annotations. Assigning TCR associations to individual alleles was difficult when HLA alleles, especially DR and DQ, strongly co-occurred. Because the 87-base-pair reads could not distinguish some IMGT-functional V segments, including TRBV6-2 and TRBV6-3, those segments were excluded. A cluster of highly shared sequence variants was judged likely to be a technical artifact of the sequencing pipeline. Because counts were too low, about 18 rarely observed V segments, including chromosome 9 orphons, were left out of the earlier analysis of 587 of the donors. Correlated functional status among segregating V segments might reflect linkage disequilibrium, but an unknown experimental factor could not be ruled out. Specific HLA alleles were associated with roughly 17,000 TCR beta sequences at a false discovery rate of 0.05 in a later analysis. The presence/absence analyses assumed that sequencing depth was roughly uniform across donors, and that assumption may not be true. According to a later analysis, most CMV-associated TCR beta chains appeared to be HLA-restricted, and the HLA associations seemed to be driven largely by CMV exposure. A further reported finding was that TCR beta sequences accurately predicted the HLA-A and HLA-B alleles for most subjects in the first cohort. Across donors, most TCR sequences were observed very rarely, whereas some public TCRs were present in many individuals. In vitro tests confirmed that a few of the cytomegalovirus-associated TCR beta chains recognize cytomegalovirus antigens. The classifier was reported to diagnose cytomegalovirus status with high specificity and sensitivity in both the original cohort and the validation cohort. A later analysis found that HLA-associated TCR beta chains were more clonally expanded and had lower generation probabilities than equally common non-associated chains. Immune exposure information for the cohort was limited to CMV serostatus. The cohort was sequenced for TCR beta chains only, and without alpha or paired-chain data the features that could be detected were limited. The study gave a list of more than 150 TCR beta chains associated with cytomegalovirus. V-gene and J-gene trimming of TCR beta chains was associated with a missense DCLRE1C variant in a later genetic analysis, and the association was replicated in an independent cohort. A later analysis reported that several top co-occurrence clusters appeared linked to parvovirus B19, influenza, CMV and Epstein-Barr virus. According to a later analysis, TCR association rates differed among HLA loci, with DRB1 alleles showing the most associated TCRs and HLA-C alleles showing the fewest.

Receptor amplification or capture employed the immunoSEQ multiplex PCR assay. A mixture of 60 forward primers for TCR Vbeta segments and 13 reverse primers for TCR Jbeta segments was used in the multiplex PCR. The CDR3 region of rearranged TCR beta genes was amplified from genomic DNA by a multiplex PCR assay. Amplified TCR beta libraries were sequenced as 87-base-pair reads on the Illumina HiSeq System. As for how the authors treated the data: A later analysis counted approximately 74 million unique TCR beta chains across the 650 to 700 repertoires, and some 11 million of these chains were shared by at least two donors. Raw reads were error-corrected and collapsed into unique sequences by a nearest-neighbor algorithm in which closely related sequences were merged to remove PCR and sequencing errors. Alignment of CDR3 sequences to IMGT reference sequences was used to assign V, D and J gene segments. For a sequence to be retained, at least a six-nucleotide match to both a V gene segment and a J gene segment was required. Rearrangements were called productive when the CDR3 lacked stop codons and stayed in frame with V and J; all others were non-productive. Following IMGT convention, CDR3 was defined as the stretch from the second conserved V-encoded cysteine to the conserved J-encoded phenylalanine. The earlier analysis of about 610 of the donors excluded sequences that lacked an unambiguous match to a single V gene segment. In an earlier analysis of 587 of the donors, V segments were called functional above 56.7% productive rearrangements and were called segregating when the between-donor standard deviation exceeded 5%. A statistical classification framework was built for diagnosing cytomegalovirus status from the catalog of TCR beta chain sequences. V and J gene assignment, in a later analysis, came from comparing TCR nucleotide sequences with IMGT/GENE-DB human TR gene sequences. In a later analysis, CDR3 sequences and most-parsimonious VDJ recombination scenarios were assigned using the TCRdist pipeline. A later analysis defined each TCR beta chain by its CDR3 amino acid sequence plus V-gene family, and excluded reads lacking a unique V-gene family. To address suspected cross-contamination and a sequencing artifact, a later analysis removed around 590 highly shared, low-generation-probability nucleotide sequences. In a later analysis, a clonal expansion index was calculated for each public chain from normalized within-repertoire ranks of inferred template counts. In a later analysis, generation probabilities were computed using a VDJ recombination model fitted to out-of-frame rearrangements, and the results were checked against IGoR. Hypergeometric tests were used in a later analysis to score TCR-TCR, TCR-HLA and TCR-CMV co-occurrence, with a repertoire-size bias correction applied to the TCR pairs. To estimate false discovery rates, a later analysis permuted the HLA or CMV assignments 20 times. A later analysis grouped co-occurring TCRs with DBSCAN, adding TCRdist sequence similarity when clustering within HLA-allele-positive subsets. Repertoires with fewer than 30,000 or more than 120,000 public chains were left out of co-occurrence clustering, as were roughly five repertoires with anomalous nucleotide sharing. TCRdb retrieved this table from immuneACCESS and kept in-frame rearrangements only. Not all clones are present; in checked studies, unresolved V genes account for under half, and no reason is known for the remainder. V, J and clone size are those of that table, while D and trimming were read from the DNA. The sample has some 150,000 clones on record, over 75% of them singletons. Approximately 6% of the sample is in the top ten clones.

Including the terminal cysteine and phenylalanine, the CDR3 comprises 15 residues. The kept DNA is CDR3 alone, 45 bases in frame from the first base. Germline trimming: 2 bases from V, 7 bases from J; junction bases outside gene matches: 7. For CDR1 and CDR2, the germline V gene lists MGHRA and YSYEKL. The receptor was isolated from a man aged 35-49 years in good health and CMV-seropositive. Sequencing was carried out using PBMCs. The chain uses TRBV4-1 and TRBJ2-1; TRBD1 lines up with 8 middle nucleotides. The CDR3 amino acid sequence is: CASSQRQGPGNEQFF. The DNA sequence is given as TGCGCCAGCAGCCAAAGACAGGGGCCGGGGAATGAGCAGTTCTTC.